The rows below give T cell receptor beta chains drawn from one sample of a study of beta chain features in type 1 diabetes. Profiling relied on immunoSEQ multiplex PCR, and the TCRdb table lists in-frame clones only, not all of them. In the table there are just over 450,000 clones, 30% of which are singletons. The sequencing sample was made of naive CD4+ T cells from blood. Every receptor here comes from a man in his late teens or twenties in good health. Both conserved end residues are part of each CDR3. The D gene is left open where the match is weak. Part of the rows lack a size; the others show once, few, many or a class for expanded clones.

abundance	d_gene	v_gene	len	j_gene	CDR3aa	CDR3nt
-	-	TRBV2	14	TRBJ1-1	CASSAGRLNTEAFF	TGTGCCAGCAGCGCGGGACGTCTGAACACTGAAGCTTTCTTT
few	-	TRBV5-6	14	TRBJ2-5	CASSSSRGQETQYF	TGTGCCAGCAGCTCGTCGCGGGGCCAAGAGACCCAGTACTTC
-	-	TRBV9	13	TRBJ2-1	CASSSRDSSEQFF	TGTGCCAGCAGCTCGAGGGACTCATCGGAGCAGTTCTTC
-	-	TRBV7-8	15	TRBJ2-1	CASSLRRETYNEQFF	TGTGCCAGCAGCTTACGTCGGGAGACCTACAATGAGCAGTTCTTC
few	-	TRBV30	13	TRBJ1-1	CAWTAGGYTEAFF	TGTGCCTGGACCGCGGGCGGATACACTGAAGCTTTCTTT
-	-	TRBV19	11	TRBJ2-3	CASTSRDTQYF	TGTGCCAGTACCTCTCGAGATACGCAGTATTTT
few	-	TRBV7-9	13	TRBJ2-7	CASTTGLVYEQYF	TGTGCCAGCACCACGGGACTCGTCTACGAGCAGTACTTC
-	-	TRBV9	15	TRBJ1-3	CASSVRPGGGNTIYF	TGTGCCAGCAGCGTCCGACCCGGAGGGGGGAACACCATATATTTT
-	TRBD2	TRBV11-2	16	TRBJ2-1	CASSSPGRSGNNEQFF	TGTGCCAGCAGCTCCCCGGGGCGTAGCGGGAACAATGAGCAGTTCTTC
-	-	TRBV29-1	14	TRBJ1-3	CSVGNPLSGNTIYF	TGCAGCGTTGGGAACCCCCTCTCGGGAAACACCATATATTTT
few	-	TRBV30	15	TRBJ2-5	CAWSQKGLGGETQYF	TGTGCCTGGAGTCAAAAGGGACTTGGGGGCGAGACCCAGTACTTC
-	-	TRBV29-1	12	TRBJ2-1	CSVALAGNEQFF	TGCAGCGTTGCCCTAGCCGGGAATGAGCAGTTCTTC
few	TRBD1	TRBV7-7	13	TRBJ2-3	CASSIDRGDTQYF	TGTGCCAGCAGCATCGACAGGGGGGATACGCAGTATTTT
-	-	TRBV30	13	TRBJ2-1	CAWSLRSYNEQFF	TGTGCCTGGAGCCTGCGCTCCTACAATGAGCAGTTCTTC
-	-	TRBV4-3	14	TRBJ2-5	CASSQDIRVETQYF	TGCGCCAGCAGCCAAGATATCCGGGTGGAGACCCAGTACTTC
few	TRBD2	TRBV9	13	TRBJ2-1	CASSVTSGYEQFF	TGTGCCAGCAGCGTAACTAGCGGGTATGAGCAGTTCTTC
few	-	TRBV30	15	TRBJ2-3	CAWSVRISSTDTQYF	TGTGCCTGGAGTGTACGAATCTCTAGCACAGATACGCAGTATTTT
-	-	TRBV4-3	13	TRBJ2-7	CASSQYSYYEQYF	TGCGCCAGCAGCCAATACAGTTACTACGAGCAGTACTTC
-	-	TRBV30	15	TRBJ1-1	CAWLPRGHPNTEAFF	TGTGCCTGGCTTCCCCGGGGACACCCGAACACTGAAGCTTTCTTT
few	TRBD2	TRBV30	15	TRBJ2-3	CAWSVGTSGMDTQYF	TGTGCCTGGAGTGTAGGGACTAGCGGGATGGATACGCAGTATTTT
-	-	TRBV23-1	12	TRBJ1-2	CASSQSTDGYTF	TGCGCCAGCAGTCAGTCGACAGACGGCTACACCTTC
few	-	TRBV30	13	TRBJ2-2	CAWSAGDTGELFF	TGTGCCTGGAGTGCAGGAGACACCGGGGAGCTGTTTTTT
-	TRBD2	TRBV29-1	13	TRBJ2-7	CSVRASGRREQYF	TGCAGCGTAAGGGCTAGCGGGAGACGCGAGCAGTACTTC
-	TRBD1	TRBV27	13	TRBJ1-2	CASSFRDSYGYTF	TGTGCCAGCAGTTTCAGGGACAGCTATGGCTACACCTTC
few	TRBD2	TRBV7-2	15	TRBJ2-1	CASSLVSGSRNEQFF	TGTGCCAGCAGCTTAGTTAGCGGGAGTCGTAATGAGCAGTTCTTC
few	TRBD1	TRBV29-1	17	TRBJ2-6	CSVALGTGVSGANVLTF	TGCAGCGTTGCCCTAGGGACAGGGGTCTCTGGGGCCAACGTCCTGACTTTC
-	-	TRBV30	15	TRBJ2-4	CAWRRSALAKNIQYF	TGTGCCTGGAGGCGGTCAGCCCTAGCCAAAAACATTCAGTACTTC
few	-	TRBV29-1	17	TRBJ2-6	CSVQHRSGDSGANVLTF	TGCAGCGTCCAGCACAGGTCCGGCGACTCTGGGGCCAACGTCCTGACTTTC
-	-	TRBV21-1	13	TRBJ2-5	CASSGQGRETQYF	TGTGCCAGCAGCGGACAGGGACGAGAGACCCAGTACTTC
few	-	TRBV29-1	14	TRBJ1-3	CSVDAGASGNTIYF	TGCAGCGTTGATGCAGGGGCCTCTGGAAACACCATATATTTT
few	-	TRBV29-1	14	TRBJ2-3	CSVRQGSSTDTQYF	TGCAGCGTTCGTCAGGGGTCGAGCACAGATACGCAGTATTTT
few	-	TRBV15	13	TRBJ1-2	CATSSWTTYGYTF	TGTGCCACCAGCAGCTGGACAACCTATGGCTACACCTTC
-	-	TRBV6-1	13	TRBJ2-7	CASSEGPRGEQYF	TGTGCCAGCAGTGAAGGCCCCAGAGGGGAGCAGTACTTC
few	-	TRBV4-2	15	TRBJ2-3	CASSRRVGSTDTQYF	TGTGCCAGCAGCCGAAGGGTGGGGAGCACAGATACGCAGTATTTT
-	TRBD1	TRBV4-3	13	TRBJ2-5	CASSQDRGQTQYF	TGCGCCAGCAGCCAAGATAGGGGGCAGACCCAGTACTTC
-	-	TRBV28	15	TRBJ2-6	CASRFRISGANVLTF	TGTGCCAGCAGATTCAGGATCTCTGGGGCCAACGTCCTGACTTTC
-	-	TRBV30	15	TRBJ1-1	CAWSADLQDLTEAFF	TGTGCCTGGAGTGCAGACCTCCAGGATCTTACTGAAGCTTTCTTT
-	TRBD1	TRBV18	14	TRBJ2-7	CASSPSGGEYEQYF	TGTGCCAGCTCACCGTCAGGGGGCGAGTACGAGCAGTACTTC
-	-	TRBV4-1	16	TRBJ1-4	CASSQDGTRKSEKLFF	TGCGCCAGCAGCCAAGATGGGACAAGGAAGAGTGAAAAACTGTTTTTT
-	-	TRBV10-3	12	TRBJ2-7	CAIRGDPYEQYF	TGTGCCATCAGGGGGGACCCCTACGAGCAGTACTTC
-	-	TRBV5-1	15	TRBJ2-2	CASSLGALSTGELFF	TGCGCCAGCAGCTTGGGGGCGTTGTCCACCGGGGAGCTGTTTTTT
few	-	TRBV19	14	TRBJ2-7	CASSIEGPPYEQYF	TGTGCCAGTAGTATAGAAGGCCCTCCGTACGAGCAGTACTTC
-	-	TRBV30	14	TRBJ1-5	CAWSLDSSNQPQHF	TGTGCCTGGAGTCTCGACAGTAGCAATCAGCCCCAGCATTTT
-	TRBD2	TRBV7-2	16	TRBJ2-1	CASSLGLATLYNEQFF	TGTGCCAGCAGCTTGGGACTAGCGACACTCTACAATGAGCAGTTCTTC
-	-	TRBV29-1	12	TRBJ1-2	CSVEQGYYGYTF	TGCAGCGTTGAACAGGGGTACTATGGCTACACCTTC
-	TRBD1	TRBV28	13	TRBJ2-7	CASLRQGAYEQYF	TGTGCCAGCTTGAGGCAGGGGGCTTACGAGCAGTACTTC
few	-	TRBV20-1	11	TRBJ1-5	CSARDLWGQHF	TGCAGTGCTAGAGATTTGTGGGGACAGCATTTT
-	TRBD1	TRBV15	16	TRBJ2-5	CATSRRTGGTQETQYF	TGTGCCACCAGCAGACGGACAGGGGGGACCCAAGAGACCCAGTACTTC
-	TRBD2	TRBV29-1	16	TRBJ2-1	CSTHEASGSSYNEQFF	TGCAGCACCCACGAAGCTAGCGGGAGCTCCTACAATGAGCAGTTCTTC
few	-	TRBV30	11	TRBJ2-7	CACGPLAEQYF	TGTGCCTGTGGACCCCTCGCCGAGCAGTACTTC
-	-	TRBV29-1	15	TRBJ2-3	CSVEPRPTSTDTQYF	TGCAGCGTTGAGCCGAGACCGACAAGCACAGATACGCAGTATTTT
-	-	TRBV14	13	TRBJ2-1	CASTFHPDNEQFF	TGTGCCAGCACCTTCCACCCCGACAATGAGCAGTTCTTC
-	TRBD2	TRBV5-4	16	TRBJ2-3	CASSPGLGPSTDTQYF	TGTGCCAGCAGCCCCGGACTAGGTCCTAGCACAGATACGCAGTATTTT
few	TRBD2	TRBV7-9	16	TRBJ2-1	CASSPGVAGGPNEQFF	TGTGCCAGCAGCCCCGGTGTAGCGGGAGGGCCTAATGAGCAGTTCTTC